One sample yielded the 11 T cell receptor beta chains listed below, sequenced in a study of shared clonotypes between healthy human individuals. The assay was immunoSEQ multiplex PCR, and TCRdb's table has in-frame clones only and misses some. The table records 600,000 to 700,000 clones, more than 70% of them present only once. Sequencing was performed on memory CD4+ T cells sorted from blood. Subset noted: CD45RA-negative fraction. The source of these receptors is a woman aged 25 to 39 in good health.

This clone has only a few counts. In the same sample, other DNA sequences code for this CDR3. J is TRBJ1-3 and V is TRBV2; no firm D call. Germline V CDR1 and CDR2: SNHLY, FYNNEI. V was clipped by 6 bases and J by 0 bases, with 6 bases between them. The CDR3 has 13 residues. CDR3: CASRGDSGNTIYF. The CDR3 nucleotides read TGTGCCAGCAGGGGAGACTCTGGAAACACCATATATTTT.

A word on this clone: A clone one base away is much larger, so this may be a read error. The CDR3 bases are TGTGCCAGCAGCTTAGGGACTTTCTACGAGCAGTACTTC. Translating gives CASSLGTFYEQYF. The chain links TRBV7-2 to TRBJ2-5; D possibly corresponds to TRBD2 (5 bases). The J call may be faulty, since TRBJ2-7 better matches the DNA end. From germline, CDR1 is SGHTA and CDR2 FQGNSA. This CDR3 is built from 13 residues.

The chain has TRBV6-6 and TRBJ2-3; the D is unclear. CDR3 length: 16 residues. Trimming stripped 2 bases from V and 1 base from J, with 13 bases between. CDR1 is MNHNY, CDR2 SVGAGI, per germline (reference sequence). In DNA form, the CDR3 reads TGTGCCAGCAGTTACCCAGACGGATACCGCACAGATACGCAGTATTTT. Its translation: CASSYPDGYRTDTQYF.

CDR3 protein: CASIQGAGGRTEAFF. The CDR3 coding sequence is TGTGCCAGCATCCAGGGCGCAGGGGGGAGGACTGAAGCTTTCTTT. This chain links TRBV28 with TRBJ1-1; TRBD1 matches 7 bases. Germline CDR1 MDHEN, CDR2 SYDVKM. This CDR3 has 15 residues. V gave up 7 bases and J gave up 5 bases; unmatched junction bases: 13.

The chain joins TRBV6-1 to TRBJ1-1, with D unresolved. The germline CDR1 and CDR2 sequences are MNHNS and SASEGT. The CDR3 length is 14 residues. V shed 0 bases and J shed 1 base, with 6 bases lying between them. The CDR3 nucleotides read TGTGCCAGCAGTGAAGCCCCAGGGAACACTGAAGCTTTCTTT. Protein: CASSEAPGNTEAFF.

The chain couples TRBV29-1 to TRBJ1-1; D ambiguous. This CDR3 comprises 13 residues. V was cut by 4 bases and J by 6 bases, with 15 bases left in between. Per germline, CDR1 SQVTM and CDR2 ANQGSEA. The chain's CDR3 is CSVVRVEEAEAFF. CDR3 nucleotide sequence: TGCAGCGTTGTGAGGGTGGAGGAGGCTGAAGCTTTCTTT.

The gene calls are TRBV20-1 and TRBJ2-1; D not resolved. The CDR3 is 11 residues long. CDR1 DFQATT and CDR2 SNEGSKA come from the germline V gene (reference sequence). Trimming took 4 bases from V and 8 from J, leaving 9 bases between them. For the CDR3, the DNA is TGCAGTGCTACTAGAAACTATGAGCAGTTCTTC. It yields the protein CSATRNYEQFF.

The table lists this clone with a few counts. The genes are TRBV5-5 and TRBJ2-7; 8 nucleotides align to TRBD1. Losses at the gene ends were 1 base for V and 2 bases for J; bases not matched to a gene: 8. This CDR3 region has 16 residues. Germline values: CDR1 SGHKS, CDR2 YYEKEE (reference sequence). The CDR3 reads CASSLRVGTGTYEQYF. The CDR3 nucleotides read TGTGCCAGCAGCTTGCGAGTTGGGACAGGAACCTACGAGCAGTACTTC.

CDR3 in amino acids: CAWGKGAGGYTF. The DNA for the CDR3 is TGTGCCTGGGGTAAGGGTGCTGGCGGCTACACCTTC. J is TRBJ1-2 and V is TRBV30, with D unclear. The CDR3 is made up of 12 amino acids. V lost 5 bases, J lost 8 bases, and 15 bases lay in between. The germline CDR1 and CDR2 sequences are GTSNPN and SVGIG (reference sequence).

This sequence joins TRBV19 and TRBJ1-2; D not certain. Germline assignment: CDR1 LNHDA and CDR2 SQIVND (reference sequence). The length of the CDR3 is 12 residues. V lost 5 bases, J lost 7 bases, and 11 bases lay in between. The CDR3 DNA reads TGTGCCAGTAGTCCCCCGCAAGGTGGCTACACCTTC. The encoded protein is CASSPPQGGYTF.

The chain combines TRBV5-4 with TRBJ2-3, with TRBD2 identical over 8 bases. With V trimmed by 2 bases and J by 2 bases, 7 bases remained unmatched. The CDR3 consists of 16 residues. CDR1 and CDR2 from the germline V gene are SGHNT and YYREEE (reference sequence). The CDR3 DNA sequence: TGTGCCAGCAGCTTCTCAGCGGGAGTGATCACAGATACGCAGTATTTT. Amino acids: CASSFSAGVITDTQYF.